The 5 T cell receptor beta chains below come from one sample, sequenced in a study of cytomegalovirus exposure and HLA in healthy donors. Both 60 Vbeta primers and 13 Jbeta primers went into the PCR. Data came from immunoSEQ multiplex PCR; TCRdb stores just in-frame clones and leaves some out. The sample gives roughly 120,000 clones, 65% to 75% of which show up once; 4% to 5% is in the top ten. Sequencing used PBMCs. The receptors shown here come from a woman aged 50 to 60 in good health and CMV-seropositive.

In this sample, this clone turned up a few times. V usage is TRBV7-8 and J usage is TRBJ2-7; D is unclear. The V gene's germline CDR1 is SGHVS and CDR2 FQNEAQ. Deletions cut 1 base from V and 3 bases from J, with 7 bases between. This CDR3 region has 13 residues. Written as DNA, the CDR3 is TGTGCCAGCAGCTTAGAAGCCAACTACGAGCAGTACTTC. Translated: CASSLEANYEQYF.

The CDR3 nucleotides read TGCGCCAGCAGTGACGACTTTCGCACCGGGGAGCTGTTTTTT. Translated: CASSDDFRTGELFF. The gene calls are TRBV10-1 and TRBJ2-2; the D is unclear. The CDR3 totals 14 residues. V lost 3 bases, J lost 4 bases, and 9 bases lay in between. CDR1 is WNHNN and CDR2 is SYGVQD in the germline V gene (reference sequence).

On this clone itself: The junction departs from germline at one end; a sequencing error may be responsible. The chain combines TRBV2 with TRBJ2-5, with 8 bases lining up with TRBD1. The CDR3 runs to 14 residues. From germline, CDR1 is SNHLY and CDR2 FYNNEI. For the CDR3, the DNA is TGTGCCAGCAGTCGGACAGGGAATGTAGAGACCCGGTACTTC. Protein: CASSRTGNVETRYF. The full variable domain, in which reference TRBV2 and TRBJ2-5 provide the parts outside the CDR3, is EPEVTQTPSHQVTQMGQEVILRCVPISNHLYFYWYRQILGQKVEFLVSFYNNEISEKSEIFDDQFSVERPDGSNFTLKIRSTKLEDSAMYFCASSRTGNVETRYFGPGTRLLVL.

This clone has a single count. The gene calls are TRBV29-1 and TRBJ1-2; D is perhaps TRBD1 (5 bases). Germline assignment: CDR1 SQVTM and CDR2 ANQGSEA. The CDR3 runs to 13 residues. The V gene lost 2 bases and the J gene lost 4 bases, with 11 bases spanning the gap. The CDR3 DNA is TGCAGCGTTGAAAGCAGGGCCTTCTATGGCTACACCTTC. Translated: CSVESRAFYGYTF.

The chain combines TRBV7-2 with TRBJ2-3; a weak D match, TRBD2 (5 bases). Germline CDR1 is SGHTA and CDR2 is FQGNSA. V was cut by 0 bases and J by 6 bases, with 13 bases left in between. This CDR3 spans 15 amino acids. Here the CDR3 reads CASSLASRTSDTQYF. DNA of the CDR3: TGTGCCAGCAGCTTAGCATCGCGCACTAGTGATACGCAGTATTTT.